Below are 29 T cell receptor beta chains sequenced from a single sample in a study of T cells in Graves' hyperthyroidism and ophthalmopathy. Amplification of TCR beta CDR3 regions used RNA as the template. TCR CDR3 underwent first-round RT-PCR with the HTBI primer set. TCRdb reprocessed the multiplex PCR reads with MiXCR, giving one entry per CDR3 protein. The sample consists of about 270,000 distinct CDR3 sequences, about 25% of them appearing once. The sample taken for sequencing was blood. These receptors came from a man between 40 and 49 years old with Graves' hyperthyroidism that later progressed to Graves' ophthalmopathy.

This chain connects TRBV6-2 or TRBV6-3 to TRBJ1-2, with 7 bases fitting TRBD1. V shed 5 bases, J shed 8 bases, and the junction held 8 bases outside the gene matches. Germline V gene lookup returns CDR1 MNHEY and CDR2 SVGEGT. This CDR3 spans 13 amino acids. The CDR3 coding sequence is TGTGCCAGCAGTGAGGCAGGGGGAAGCGGCTACACCTTC. Translating it yields CASSEAGGSGYTF.

This clonotype was found a few times. V gene TRBV3-1 combines with J gene TRBJ2-5; D possibly matches TRBD1 or TRBD2 (5 bases each). The CDR3 has 14 residues. Between the trimmed V and J ends, which lost 3 bases and 2 bases, there was a span of 10 bases. CDR1 is LGHDT, CDR2 YNNKEL, per germline (reference sequence). Here the CDR3 DNA reads TGTGCCAGCAGCCACACCGGGACGCAAGAGACCCAGTACTTC. Translating it yields CASSHTGTQETQYF.

This clonotype was counted at least ten times. The genes are TRBV20-1 and TRBJ1-1; possibly TRBD1 for D (6 bases). The V gene's germline CDR1 is DFQATT and CDR2 SNEGSKA (reference sequence). This CDR3 contains 14 residues. V lost 4 bases and J lost 6, with 18 bases in between. Here the CDR3 reads CSATRDTNRPEAFF. The CDR3 nucleotides read TGCAGTGCTACTCGGGACACTAACCGTCCTGAAGCTTTCTTT.

The V call is TRBV2, the J call TRBJ2-5; 14 positions agree with TRBD2. Unmatched junction bases numbered 8, after V lost 6 bases and J lost 5 bases. CDR1 and CDR2 from the germline V gene are SNHLY and FYNNEI. The CDR3 is 16 amino acids. DNA of the CDR3: TGTGCCAGCAGCGGGGGACTAGCGGGAGAGATGGAGACCCAGTACTTC. It codes for CASSGGLAGEMETQYF.

This clonotype has at least ten counts. V gene TRBV19 combines with J gene TRBJ1-2, with D hard to call. CDR1 and CDR2 from the germline V gene are LNHDA and SQIVND (reference sequence). This CDR3 has 15 residues. Between the trimmed V and J ends, which lost 0 bases and 6 bases, there was a span of 14 bases. The CDR3 reads CASSIDMRGYDGYTF. The CDR3, as DNA: TGTGCCAGTAGTATAGATATGAGAGGTTATGATGGCTACACCTTC.

The CDR3 region is CASRATRDPNSYEQYF. DNA of the CDR3: TGTGCCAGCAGGGCCACCCGGGACCCAAATTCCTACGAGCAGTACTTC. The rearrangement uses TRBV2 and TRBJ2-7; either TRBD1 or TRBD2 may fit D (5 bases each). V lost 6 bases and J 1 base, leaving 19 bases between the germline ends. The germline gives CDR1 SNHLY, CDR2 FYNNEI. The CDR3 has 16 residues.

The chain joins TRBV6-1 to TRBJ1-5; possibly TRBD1 for D (5 bases). Germline V lookup: CDR1 MNHNS, CDR2 SASEGT. V lost 5 bases and J lost 2, with 19 bases in between. The CDR3 has 17 amino acids. CDR3 in amino acids: CASSPIQGLGGNQPQHF. CDR3 nucleotides: TGTGCCAGCAGTCCTATCCAGGGCCTCGGAGGCAATCAGCCCCAGCATTTT.

The sample holds many counts of this clonotype. The rearrangement joins TRBV5-5 to TRBJ1-5; a possible D gene is TRBD1 (6 bases). Germline V gene data show CDR1 as SGHKS and CDR2 as YYEKEE (reference sequence). CDR3 length: 14 residues. V lost 1 base and J 6 bases, leaving 11 bases between the germline ends. CDR3 residues: CASSLFPGAQPQHF. The CDR3 bases are TGTGCCAGCAGCTTGTTCCCAGGGGCTCAGCCCCAGCATTTT.

This clonotype was counted at least ten times. V and J are TRBV20-1 and TRBJ1-1; D ambiguous. The CDR3 length is 14 residues. CDR1 is DFQATT, CDR2 SNEGSKA, per germline (reference sequence). Trimming took off 0 bases at V and 3 bases at J, with 11 bases between the two ends. The CDR3 loop reads CSARDVFPYTEAFF. The CDR3 coding sequence is TGCAGTGCTAGAGATGTGTTTCCGTACACTGAAGCTTTCTTT.

This clonotype was observed at least ten times. This chain joins TRBV20-1 and TRBJ2-5, with 11 bases aligning to TRBD2. The germline gives CDR1 DFQATT, CDR2 SNEGSKA (reference sequence). The CDR3 contains 14 residues. V was clipped by 5 bases and J by 4 bases; unmatched bases: 6. The chain's CDR3 is CSAVAGGPGETQYF. Here the CDR3 DNA reads TGCAGTGCTGTAGCGGGAGGGCCAGGAGAGACCCAGTACTTC.

This clonotype was recorded many times. The chain uses TRBV12-5 and TRBJ2-2; 9 bases agree with TRBD2. This CDR3 has 21 amino acids. V shed 0 bases, J shed 4 bases, and the junction held 18 bases outside the gene matches. The V gene's germline CDR1 is LGHNT and CDR2 FRNRAP. CDR3 sequence: CASGLVLGGGAGGSSTGELFF. In DNA, the CDR3 is TGTGCTAGTGGTTTGGTACTCGGAGGTGGTGCGGGAGGGTCGAGCACCGGGGAGCTGTTTTTT.

The sample holds many counts of this clonotype. The chain employs TRBV6-1 and TRBJ1-2; no firm D call. Trimming left V 0 bases short and J 13 bases short, with 6 bases between. The germline V gene encodes CDR1 MNHNS and CDR2 SASEGT. This CDR3 contains 10 residues. Here the CDR3 DNA reads TGTGCCAGCAGTGAAGCGCGGACCACCTTC. It is translated as CASSEARTTF.

This clonotype was seen many times. The V call is TRBV4-1, the J call TRBJ2-7; D might be TRBD2 (5 bases). The CDR3 sequence is 14 residues long. Per the germline V gene, CDR1 is MGHRA and CDR2 is YSYEKL. Trimming took 0 bases from V and 6 from J, leaving 12 bases between them. This CDR3 reads CASSQERFGVEQYF. The CDR3 nucleotides read TGCGCCAGCAGCCAAGAGAGGTTCGGGGTCGAGCAGTACTTC.

This clonotype showed up many times. The chain links TRBV27 to TRBJ2-5, with D hard to call. Trimming pared 5 bases from V and 10 bases from J, leaving 11 bases between. Germline loops: CDR1 MNHEY, CDR2 SMNVEV (reference sequence). The CDR3 loop spans 11 amino acids. The CDR3 sequence: CASSEGWFQYF. CDR3 DNA sequence: TGTGCCAGCAGTGAAGGGTGGTTCCAGTACTTC.

This clonotype was counted ten times or more. The chain links TRBV6-5 to TRBJ1-2; maybe TRBD1 (5 bases). This CDR3 region has 14 residues. V lost 4 bases and J lost 2, with 11 bases in between. Germline V gene lookup returns CDR1 MNHEY and CDR2 SVGAGI. The DNA of the CDR3 is TGTGCCAGCAGTTCAGGGTTCCTAAACTATGGCTACACCTTC. This codes for CASSSGFLNYGYTF.

V gene TRBV7-2 combines with J gene TRBJ2-7; D may match TRBD1 or TRBD2 (5 bases each). Germline V gene lookup returns CDR1 SGHTA and CDR2 FQGNSA. The length of the CDR3 is 13 residues. Between the trimmed V and J ends, which lost 3 bases and 5 bases, there was a span of 11 bases. In DNA, the CDR3 is TGTGCCAGCAGCTTCGGGGCGCGGGACGAGCAGTACTTC. Residues: CASSFGARDEQYF.

This clonotype was counted many times. The chain combines TRBV6-1 with TRBJ2-3; D not resolved. The CDR3 totals 13 residues. V lost 6 bases and J lost 3, with 10 bases in between. Germline assignment: CDR1 MNHNS and CDR2 SASEGT. The DNA for the CDR3 is TGTGCCAGCAGACAGACTCTGACAGATACGCAGTATTTT. It is translated as CASRQTLTDTQYF.

The chain joins TRBV19 to TRBJ2-7; 8 bases map to TRBD2. The V gene end was trimmed by 7 bases and the J gene end by 0 bases; junction bases not matched to a gene: 2. CDR1 and CDR2 (germline): LNHDA, SQIVND (reference sequence). CDR3 size: 13 residues. DNA of the CDR3: TGTGCCAGTAAGAGCGGGAGCTCCTACGAGCAGTACTTC. It translates to CASKSGSSYEQYF.

The J gene is TRBJ1-1, the V gene TRBV7-9; D call uncertain. Germline V CDR1 and CDR2: SEHNR, FQNEAQ (reference sequence). V gave up 6 bases and J gave up 1 base, with 15 bases separating them. The CDR3 runs to 15 residues. CDR3 bases: TGTGCCAGCAGGGCCCGGACGGCCAGGAACACTGAAGCTTTCTTT. Amino acids: CASRARTARNTEAFF.

This clonotype was seen many times. The chain recombines TRBV12-3 or TRBV12-4 with TRBJ2-7, with 14 bases that match TRBD2. The V segment lost 6 bases and the J segment 4 bases; nucleotides outside the gene matches: 5. CDR3 length: 15 amino acids. The CDR3 DNA reads TGTGCCAGCAGATCCGGGACTAGCGGGAGATACGAGCAGTACTTC. It translates to CASRSGTSGRYEQYF.

This clonotype occurred a few times. The chain joins TRBV12-3 or TRBV12-4 to TRBJ2-7, with unresolved D. The CDR3 consists of 13 residues. Trimming took 2 bases from V and 5 from J, leaving 10 bases between them. CDR3 region: CASSLNRWNEQYF. The CDR3 bases are TGTGCCAGCAGTTTAAATAGATGGAACGAGCAGTACTTC.

This sequence joins TRBV12-3 or TRBV12-4 and TRBJ1-5; TRBD1 agrees at 8 bases. CDR3 length: 14 amino acids. Trimming cost V 3 bases and J 13 bases; bases outside gene matches: 11. This CDR3 is CASSFLSGGSRQHF. The CDR3 DNA is TGTGCCAGCAGTTTTTTGTCAGGGGGCTCCCGGCAGCATTTT.

This clonotype has ten or more counts. The chain carries TRBV7-9 and TRBJ2-7; D might be TRBD1 (6 bases). Germline CDR1 is SEHNR and CDR2 is FQNEAQ (reference sequence). The CDR3 is made up of 15 amino acids. Between the trimmed V and J ends, which lost 0 bases and 1 base, there was a span of 10 bases. CDR3 sequence: CASSLAGRGSYEQYF. The DNA for the CDR3 is TGTGCCAGCAGCTTAGCGGGCAGGGGATCCTACGAGCAGTACTTC. Based on the CDR3 plus reference TRBV7-9 and TRBJ2-7, the full variable domain is DTGVSQNPRHKITKRGQNVTFRCDPISEHNRLYWYRQTLGQGPEFLTYFQNEAQLEKSRLLSDRFSAERPKGSFSTLEIQRTEQGDSAMYLCASSLAGRGSYEQYFGPGTRLTVT.

The table lists this clonotype with many counts. J is TRBJ2-6 and V is TRBV7-8; 7 bases fit TRBD1. J gave up 0 bases and V 5 bases, and 4 bases lay outside the gene matches. This CDR3 region has 16 residues. Germline V gives CDR1 SGHVS, CDR2 FQNEAQ. CDR3 DNA: TGTGCCAGCAGCCCGGGACAGACCTCTGGGGCCAACGTCCTGACTTTC. It encodes CASSPGQTSGANVLTF. Drawing the rest from reference TRBV7-8 and TRBJ2-6, the complete variable domain is GAGVSQSPRYKVAKRGQDVALRCDPISGHVSLFWYQQALGQGPEFLTYFQNEAQLDKSGLPSDRFFAERPEGSVSTLKIQRTQQEDSAVYLCASSPGQTSGANVLTFGAGSRLTVL.

This clonotype appeared many times. The V gene is TRBV5-1, the J gene TRBJ1-2, with 7 bases aligning to TRBD1. The length of the CDR3 is 14 residues. Germline CDR1 and CDR2: SGHRS and YFSETQ. The V gene end was trimmed by 3 bases and the J gene end by 2 bases; junction bases not matched to a gene: 4. In DNA form, the CDR3 reads TGCGCCAGCAGCTCGGGACAGCTCAACTATGGCTACACCTTC. Protein product: CASSSGQLNYGYTF.

This clonotype has at least ten counts. The gene calls are TRBV5-1 and TRBJ2-5; no definite D call. Germline values: CDR1 SGHRS, CDR2 YFSETQ. There are 16 residues in the CDR3. The V gene lost 1 base and the J gene lost 0 bases, with 13 bases spanning the gap. This CDR3 reads CASSLSRRNYQETQYF. The CDR3 DNA is TGCGCCAGCAGCTTGAGCAGGAGAAACTACCAAGAGACCCAGTACTTC.

Ten or more counts support this clonotype. The rearrangement uses TRBV6-5 and TRBJ2-5, with D perhaps matching TRBD2 (6 bases). The CDR3 runs 14 residues. The V gene's germline CDR1 is MNHEY and CDR2 SVGAGI. The V end was cut by 6 bases, the J end by 1 base, with 12 bases between. This CDR3 reads CASSKRDSQETQYF. The CDR3 coding sequence is TGTGCCAGCAGCAAACGGGACTCCCAAGAGACCCAGTACTTC.

V gene TRBV27 combines with J gene TRBJ2-2; no reliable D call. The V end was cut by 0 bases, the J end by 7 bases, with 6 bases between. The length of the CDR3 is 13 residues. Germline values: CDR1 MNHEY, CDR2 SMNVEV (reference sequence). The CDR3 sequence: CASSLSMGGELFF. CDR3 sequence (DNA): TGTGCCAGCAGTTTATCGATGGGCGGGGAGCTGTTTTTT.

There are many counts of this clonotype. The J gene is TRBJ1-3, the V gene TRBV10-2; 8 positions agree with TRBD1. With 5 bases clipped from V and 0 bases from J, the junction kept 6 bases outside the gene matches. From germline, CDR1 is WSHSY and CDR2 SAAADI. There are 16 residues in the CDR3. The CDR3 DNA follows: TGCGCCAGCAGTAAACAGGGGGAGATCTCTGGAAACACCATATATTTT. Amino acid sequence: CASSKQGEISGNTIYF.